The source of this TCR beta chain is a study of T-cell reconstitution after alpha-beta-depleted transplantation in children. Study-wide findings and caveats: After transplant, high TCRbeta diversity at day 60 in some patients arose from surviving recipient T cells and thymic progenitors. Diversity and T-cell counts at one year after transplant derived mostly from new T cells.

A library of TCRbeta sequences, prepared with unique molecular identifiers, was generated. One entry per CDR3 protein, called by TCRdb with MiXCR from the PCR reads. The table includes 100,000 or so distinct CDR3 sequences, 4.5% to 7.5% detected once. The CDR3 runs 16 residues. V shed 3 bases and J shed 1 base, with 13 bases lying between them. Germline assignment: CDR1 SGHRS and CDR2 YFSETQ. In its sample, this clonotype was seen a few times. As yet, its antigen is unknown. The source of this sequence is a female patient between 2 and 10 years old who had a stem cell transplant for Fanconi anemia, so the T cells may come from the graft donor. The chain joins TRBV5-1 to TRBJ1-4; D is uncertain. The sample consisted of PBMCs, mostly from graft donor cells, taken 60 days after TCRalphabeta/CD19-depleted stem cell transplant. CDR3 in amino acids: CASSSYYGETNEKLFF. CDR3 in DNA: TGCGCCAGCAGCTCTTACTACGGGGAAACTAATGAAAAACTGTTTTTT.